This T cell receptor (beta chain) was sequenced in a study of T cell repertoires in cytomegalovirus infection. Study context: Used in the study were CMV epitopes, some recently identified and HLA-C-restricted, others well-studied and HLA-B-restricted. Public TCR beta signatures provided an indication of both CMV infection and a matching HLA type. Study-level points and caveats: There were HLA-C-restricted CMV-specific TCR beta clonotypes dominating the ex vivo response. Identification of carriers of CMV plus the relevant HLA was performed using cumulative public TCR beta family frequency.

One entry per CDR3 protein results from TCRdb running MiXCR on the reads. This table has about 63,000 distinct CDR3 sequences, 20% appearing once. Germline V CDR1 and CDR2: MNHEY, SVGAGI. The CDR3 is 17 residues long. V was pared by 6 bases and J by 6 bases, with 23 bases between. This clonotype appeared a few times. Its specificity is not known. The sequences come from CD8+ T cells from cultured PBMCs, collected from culture after CMV antigen stimulation. This receptor was taken from a human donor in good health (CMV status not recorded). Some clones in this sample may be carry-over from other donors' samples. The chain couples TRBV6-5 to TRBJ2-2, with D maybe TRBD2 (5 bases). The CDR3 region is CASSPHPGRVDAGELFF. The CDR3 nucleotides read TGTGCCAGCAGCCCGCACCCTGGGCGGGTAGACGCCGGGGAGCTGTTTTTT.